This entry is about one TCR beta chain. This sample stems from a study of shared clonotypes between healthy human individuals. Data came from immunoSEQ multiplex PCR; TCRdb stores just in-frame clones and leaves some out. The table includes over a million clones, around 82% detected once. The CDR3 sequence is 15 residues long. CDR1 is SGHAT, CDR2 FQNNGV, per germline. V was clipped by 1 base and J by 1 base, with 10 bases between them. The sequence derives from a man between 18 and 29 years old in good health. Some clones in this sample may be carry-over from other donors' samples. Sequencing was done on a sample of memory CD4+ T cells from PBMCs. The subset is: CD45RA-negative fraction. V and J are TRBV11-2 and TRBJ1-2; D gene uncertain. DNA of the CDR3: TGTGCCAGCAGCTTAGTGCAGGAGCTTAACTATGGCTACACCTTC. This sequence encodes CASSLVQELNYGYTF.